These 14 T cell receptor beta chains originate from one sample sequenced in a study of shared clonotypes between healthy human individuals. Data came from immunoSEQ multiplex PCR; TCRdb stores just in-frame clones and leaves some out. Of millions of clones in the sample, approximately 90% are singletons; the top ten hold around 0.15%. Sequencing was performed on naive CD4+ T cells sorted from blood. Sample subset: CD45RA+ positively selected. All receptors derive from a man between 18 and 29 years old in good health.

The J gene is TRBJ2-2, the V gene TRBV5-4; unclear D gene. Germline V gene sequence: CDR1 SGHNT, CDR2 YYREEE (reference sequence). V was shortened by 0 bases and J by 6 bases, with 6 bases between the two germline ends. The CDR3 runs to 13 residues. CDR3 nucleotides: TGTGCCAGCAGCTTGGCCCTAGCCGGGGAGCTGTTTTTT. Its translation is CASSLALAGELFF.

This clone has only one observation. The chain links TRBV30 to TRBJ2-2; 8 bases fit TRBD1. This CDR3 is 17 amino acids long. The ends lost 4 bases at V and 0 bases at J; junction bases unmatched: 10. CDR1 is GTSNPN, CDR2 SVGIG, per germline (reference sequence). This CDR3 reads CAWTRDRSFPNTGELFF. CDR3 DNA: TGTGCCTGGACCCGGGACAGGAGTTTCCCGAACACCGGGGAGCTGTTTTTT. Drawing the rest from reference TRBV30 and TRBJ2-2, the complete variable domain is SQTIHQWPATLVQPVGSPLSLECTVEGTSNPNLYWYRQAAGRGLQLLFYSVGIGQISSEVPQNLSASRPQDRQFILSSKKLLLSDSGFYLCAWTRDRSFPNTGELFFGEGSRLTVL.

As regards this clone: The junction differs from germline at one of its ends, possibly a read error. The chain recombines TRBV7-7 with TRBJ2-5, with a possible D match to TRBD2 (5 bases). The germline gives CDR1 SSHAT, CDR2 FNYEAQ (reference sequence). The CDR3 totals 16 residues. CDR3 nucleotides: TGTGCTAGCAGCCAAGGAACTCGAGGGAGCGAAGAGACCCAGTACTTC. It is translated as CASSQGTRGSEETQYF.

The chain employs TRBV2 and TRBJ2-1, with 13 positions matching TRBD2. There are 16 residues in the CDR3. Germline values: CDR1 SNHLY, CDR2 FYNNEI. The J segment lost 3 bases and the V segment lost 6 bases, leaving 5 bases of the junction unmatched. The DNA of the CDR3 is TGTGCCAGCAGCACTAGCGGGGGGGGAGGCTACAATGAGCAGTTCTTC. Residues: CASSTSGGGGYNEQFF.

The V gene is TRBV2, the J gene TRBJ1-1, with D tentatively TRBD1 (6 bases). Trimming stripped 2 bases from V and 3 bases from J, with 10 bases between. Germline CDR1 reads SNHLY; CDR2 reads FYNNEI. The CDR3 spans 14 residues. The CDR3: CASSEQGRDTEAFF. CDR3 coding DNA: TGTGCCAGCAGTGAACAGGGGCGGGACACTGAAGCTTTCTTT.

The chain joins TRBV7-9 to TRBJ1-2, with D unresolved. CDR1 and CDR2 (germline): SEHNR, FQNEAQ (reference sequence). CDR3 length: 13 residues. The V end was cut by 5 bases, the J end by 4 bases, with 11 bases between. The CDR3 region is CASSPGQIYGYTF. CDR3 DNA: TGTGCCAGCAGCCCCGGGCAAATCTATGGCTACACCTTC.

About this clone: Other DNA sequences in the same sample also yield this CDR3. The DNA for the CDR3 is TGCGCCAGCAGTCCAGGGGGTAGCACAGATACGCAGTATTTT. This gives the protein CASSPGGSTDTQYF. The chain has TRBV10-1 and TRBJ2-3, with 7 bases that match TRBD1. This CDR3 is 14 amino acids long. The junction had 2 bases not matched to a gene; V was cut back by 5 bases and J by 0 bases. Germline V CDR1 and CDR2: WNHNN, SYGVQD (reference sequence).

This clone occurred a few times. This chain uses TRBV6-1 with TRBJ1-1; D unclear. Between the trimmed V and J ends, which lost 6 bases and 0 bases, there was a span of 11 bases. The CDR3 is made up of 14 amino acids. Germline loops: CDR1 MNHNS, CDR2 SASEGT. The DNA of the CDR3 is TGTGCCAGCAGCGTGATTATGATGAACACTGAAGCTTTCTTT. Protein sequence: CASSVIMMNTEAFF.

The chain uses TRBV7-2 and TRBJ2-7; 8 nucleotides line up with TRBD2. The V segment lost 5 bases and the J segment 3 bases; nucleotides outside the gene matches: 9. This CDR3 region has 15 residues. CDR1 SGHTA and CDR2 FQGNSA come from the germline V gene. The CDR3 spells CASSPDGRVIYEQYF. The DNA of the CDR3 is TGTGCCAGCAGCCCCGACGGGAGGGTTATCTACGAGCAGTACTTC.

The chain uses TRBV6-6 and TRBJ1-2; unclear D gene. V was shortened by 2 bases and J by 8 bases, with 12 bases between the two germline ends. Germline lookup yields CDR1 MNHNY and CDR2 SVGAGI (reference sequence). CDR3 size: 13 residues. The chain's CDR3 is CASSYAAEGGYTF. The DNA for the CDR3 is TGTGCCAGCAGTTACGCTGCTGAAGGCGGCTACACCTTC.

The V and J genes are TRBV25-1 and TRBJ1-1; possibly TRBD1 for D (6 bases). CDR3 length: 14 amino acids. Germline CDR1 reads MGHDK; CDR2 reads SYGVNS. V was pared by 4 bases and J by 5 bases, with 14 bases between. CDR3 nucleotide sequence: TGTGCCAGCAGTGGCACAGGGAGGGTGACTGAAGCTTTCTTT. Its protein is CASSGTGRVTEAFF.

The chain couples TRBV9 to TRBJ2-1, with unresolved D. Looked up from germline, CDR1 is SGDLS and CDR2 is YYNGEE. This CDR3 has 16 residues. Trimming removed 0 bases from V and 8 bases from J, with 18 bases in between. Here the CDR3 DNA reads TGTGCCAGCAGCGTAGGTTCCCCCCTAATGGTCGATGAGCAGTTCTTC. Its translation: CASSVGSPLMVDEQFF. Full variable domain (missing parts from reference TRBV9 and TRBJ2-1): DSGVTQTPKHLITATGQRVTLRCSPRSGDLSVYWYQQSLDQGLQFLIQYYNGEERAKGNILERFSAQQFPDLHSELNLSSLELGDSALYFCASSVGSPLMVDEQFFGPGTRLTVL.

The chain is built from TRBV10-3 and TRBJ1-1; 12 bases line up with TRBD1. The V gene end was trimmed by 6 bases and the J gene end by 6 bases; junction bases not matched to a gene: 8. Germline V gene lookup returns CDR1 ENHRY and CDR2 SYGVKD. The CDR3 runs 15 residues. CDR3 nucleotide sequence: TGTGCCATCAGCCCCGGGGGACAGGGGGCAGCTGAAGCTTTCTTT. Its protein product is CAISPGGQGAAEAFF.

The rearrangement links TRBV7-3 to TRBJ2-3; weak D call: TRBD1 (7 bases). Deletions cut 5 bases from V and 2 bases from J, with 20 bases between. Germline CDR1 and CDR2: SGHTA and FQGTGA. The CDR3 sequence is 17 residues long. CDR3 sequence: CASSLGGRGADTDTQYF. The CDR3, as DNA: TGTGCCAGCAGCCTAGGGGGCAGGGGGGCTGACACAGATACGCAGTATTTT. Together with reference TRBV7-3 and TRBJ2-3, the CDR3 gives the full variable domain: GAGVSQTPSNKVTEKGKYVELRCDPISGHTALYWYRQSLGQGPEFLIYFQGTGAADDSGLPNDRFFAVRPEGSVSTLKIQRTERGDSAVYLCASSLGGRGADTDTQYFGPGTRLTVL.